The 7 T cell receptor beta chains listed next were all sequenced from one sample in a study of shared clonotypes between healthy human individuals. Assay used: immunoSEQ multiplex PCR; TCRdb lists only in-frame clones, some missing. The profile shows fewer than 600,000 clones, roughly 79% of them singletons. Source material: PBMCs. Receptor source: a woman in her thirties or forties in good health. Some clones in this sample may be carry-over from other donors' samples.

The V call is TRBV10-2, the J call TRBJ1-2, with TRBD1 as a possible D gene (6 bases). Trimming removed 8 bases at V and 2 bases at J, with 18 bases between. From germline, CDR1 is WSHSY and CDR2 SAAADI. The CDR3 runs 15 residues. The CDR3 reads CASRPGTTENYGYTF. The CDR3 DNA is TGCGCCAGCCGTCCCGGGACAACAGAGAACTATGGCTACACCTTC.

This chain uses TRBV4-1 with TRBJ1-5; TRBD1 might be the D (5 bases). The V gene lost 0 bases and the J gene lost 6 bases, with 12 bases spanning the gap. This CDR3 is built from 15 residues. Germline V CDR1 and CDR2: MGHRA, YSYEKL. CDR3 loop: CASSQDAAGLQPQHF. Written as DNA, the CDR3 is TGCGCCAGCAGCCAAGATGCGGCAGGGCTTCAGCCCCAGCATTTT.

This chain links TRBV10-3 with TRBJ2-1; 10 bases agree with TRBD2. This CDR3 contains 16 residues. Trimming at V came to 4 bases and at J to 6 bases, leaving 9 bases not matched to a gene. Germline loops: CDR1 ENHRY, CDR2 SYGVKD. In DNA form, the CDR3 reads TGTGCCATCAGTGGGGCTAGCGGGAGTCTGGGCAATGAGCAGTTCTTC. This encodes CAISGASGSLGNEQFF.

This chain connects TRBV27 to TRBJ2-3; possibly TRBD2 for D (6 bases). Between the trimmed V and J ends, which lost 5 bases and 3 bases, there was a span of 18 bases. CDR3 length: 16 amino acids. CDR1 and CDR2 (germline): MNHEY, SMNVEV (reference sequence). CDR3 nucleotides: TGTGCCAGCAGTGACCTGTCGGGAGCCCTAACAGATACGCAGTATTTT. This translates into CASSDLSGALTDTQYF.

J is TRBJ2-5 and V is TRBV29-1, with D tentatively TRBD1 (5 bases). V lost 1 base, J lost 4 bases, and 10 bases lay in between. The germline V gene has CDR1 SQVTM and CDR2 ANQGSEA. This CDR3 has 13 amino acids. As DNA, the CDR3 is TGCAGCGTTGAAGGGGTAGGGGTAGAGACCCAGTACTTC. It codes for CSVEGVGVETQYF.

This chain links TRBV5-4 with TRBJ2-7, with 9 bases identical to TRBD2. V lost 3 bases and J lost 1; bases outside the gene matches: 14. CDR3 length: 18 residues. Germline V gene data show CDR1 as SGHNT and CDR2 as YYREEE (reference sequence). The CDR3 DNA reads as TGTGCCAGCAGCTGGGGAGGGGGCAGACTAGCGGAGTCCTACGAGCAGTACTTC. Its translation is CASSWGGGRLAESYEQYF.

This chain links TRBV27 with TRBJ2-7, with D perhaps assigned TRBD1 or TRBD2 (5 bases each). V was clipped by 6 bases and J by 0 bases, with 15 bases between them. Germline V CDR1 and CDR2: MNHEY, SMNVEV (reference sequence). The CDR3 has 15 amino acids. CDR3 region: CASSPSGTVSYEQYF. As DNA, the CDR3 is TGTGCCAGCAGCCCGTCCGGGACGGTCTCCTACGAGCAGTACTTC.